These 20 T cell receptor beta chains originate from one sample sequenced in a study of cytomegalovirus exposure and HLA in healthy donors. Use of 60 Vbeta and 13 Jbeta primers characterized the PCR. Measured with immunoSEQ multiplex PCR; TCRdb has only the in-frame clones, and not every one. Of roughly 280,000 clones listed, under 80% are singletons. Sequencing input: PBMCs. The source of these receptors is a female donor in good health and CMV-seronegative.

This chain connects TRBV7-9 to TRBJ2-1, with 12 bases matching TRBD2. V lost 1 base, J lost 8 bases, and 12 bases stayed unmatched. This CDR3 region has 18 residues. Germline V gene lookup returns CDR1 SEHNR and CDR2 FQNEAQ (reference sequence). The DNA for the CDR3 is TGTGCCAGCAGCTTAGTCTTGACTAGCGGGAGACCCGTCCATGAGCAGTTCTTC. This encodes CASSLVLTSGRPVHEQFF.

The V gene is TRBV14, the J gene TRBJ2-7, with 12 positions matching TRBD2. V was clipped by 4 bases and J by 4 bases; unmatched bases: 5. The CDR3 has 15 residues. CDR1 SGHDN and CDR2 FVKESK come from the germline V gene. CDR3 protein: CASSPSGRAGYEQYF. Written as DNA, the CDR3 is TGTGCCAGCAGCCCTAGCGGGAGGGCCGGGTACGAGCAGTACTTC.

This chain joins TRBV13 and TRBJ2-5, with no clear D. V gave up 5 bases and J gave up 2 bases, with 3 bases separating them. The CDR3 totals 11 residues. In germline, CDR1 is PRHDT, CDR2 FYEKMQ (reference sequence). The CDR3 protein is CASSVQETQYF. CDR3 nucleotide sequence: TGTGCCAGCAGCGTACAAGAGACCCAGTACTTC. Supplemented by reference TRBV13 and TRBJ2-5, the full variable domain reads AAGVIQSPRHLIKEKRETATLKCYPIPRHDTVYWYQQGPGQDPQFLISFYEKMQSDKGSIPDRFSAQQFSDYHSELNMSSLELGDSALYFCASSVQETQYFGPGTRLLVL.

Notes on this clone: One end of the junction fails to match germline, which may point to a read error. The chain couples TRBV7-9 to TRBJ1-1, with D possibly TRBD1 on 6 matching bases. CDR1 and CDR2 (germline): SEHNR, FQNEAQ (reference sequence). There are 17 residues in the CDR3. The CDR3 is CSSSSREDGTPDTEAFF. CDR3 bases: TGTTCCAGCAGCTCTAGGGAAGATGGGACACCTGACACTGAAGCTTTCTTT.

With regard to this clone: One end of the junction is discordant with germline, which a read error may explain. The genes are TRBV28 and TRBJ2-2, with TRBD2 matching over 13 bases. The CDR3 is 18 residues long. Germline CDR1 is MDHEN and CDR2 is SYDVKM. For the CDR3, the DNA is TGTGCCAGCAGTCTCACTAGCGGGAGGGCCGGGGGTACCGGAGAGCTGTTTTTT. Its translation: CASSLTSGRAGGTGELFF.

The chain links TRBV28 to TRBJ2-7, with a possible D match to TRBD2 (6 bases). This CDR3 is built from 14 residues. The germline V gene encodes CDR1 MDHEN and CDR2 SYDVKM. Trimming shortened V by 4 bases and J by 0 bases, and 10 bases separated the two germline ends. The CDR3 coding sequence is TGTGCCAGCAGTTCCGGGACTGGCTCCTACGAGCAGTACTTC. Translating it yields CASSSGTGSYEQYF.

The chain couples TRBV11-1 to TRBJ1-3, with 8 bases lining up with TRBD1. The germline CDR1 and CDR2 sequences are SGHAT and FQDESV (reference sequence). The J segment lost 4 bases and the V segment lost 4 bases, leaving 6 bases of the junction unmatched. This CDR3 contains 15 residues. DNA for the CDR3: TGTGCCAGCAGCTCGACAGGGGAACCCGGAAACACCATATATTTT. Amino acid sequence: CASSSTGEPGNTIYF.

Comment on this clone: An end of the junction does not agree with germline; a read error may underlie this. The rearrangement joins TRBV7-9 to TRBJ2-7, with 7 bases identical to TRBD2. CDR3 length equals 12 residues. Germline V gives CDR1 SEHNR, CDR2 FQNEAQ (reference sequence). The CDR3 sequence: CSSSLEAGEQYF. DNA for the CDR3: TGTTCCAGCAGCTTGGAAGCGGGAGAGCAGTACTTC.

This clone has only a few counts. This CDR3 is CASSISTGRWNEQFF. CDR3 nucleotides: TGTGCCAGTAGTATAAGTACAGGGCGGTGGAATGAGCAGTTCTTC. The chain joins TRBV19 to TRBJ2-1, with a weak D call TRBD1 (6 bases). Trimming cost V 2 bases and J 7 bases, with 15 bases left between them. This CDR3 comprises 15 residues. Germline V gives CDR1 LNHDA, CDR2 SQIVND (reference sequence). Looking up the rest from reference TRBV19 and TRBJ2-1 gives the full variable domain: DGGITQSPKYLFRKEGQNVTLSCEQNLNHDAMYWYRQDPGQGLRLIYYSQIVNDFQKGDIAEGYSVSREKKESFPLTVTSAQKNPTAFYLCASSISTGRWNEQFFGPGTRLTVL.

The rearrangement uses TRBV28 and TRBJ2-2; perhaps TRBD1 as D (5 bases). The CDR3 has 14 residues. Trimming cost V 6 bases and J 3 bases, with 11 bases left between them. Per the germline V gene, CDR1 is MDHEN and CDR2 is SYDVKM. The CDR3 spells CASRSQGYTGELFF. The CDR3 DNA follows: TGTGCCAGCAGAAGCCAGGGCTACACCGGGGAGCTGTTTTTT.

The V and J genes are TRBV6-5 and TRBJ2-7; 7 nucleotides align to TRBD2. Germline trimming cut 6 bases from V and 3 bases from J; bases unmatched to any gene: 11. Germline loops: CDR1 MNHEY, CDR2 SVGAGI. The CDR3 spans 15 residues. CDR3 residues: CASRAYRDYLYEQYF. CDR3 nucleotides: TGTGCCAGCAGGGCCTACCGGGACTACCTCTACGAGCAGTACTTC.

In this sample, this clone turned up a few times. The chain has TRBV5-6 and TRBJ1-5; D is unresolved. The CDR3 has 13 residues. Germline CDR1 is SGHDT and CDR2 is YYEEEE. Between the trimmed V and J ends, which lost 3 bases and 7 bases, there was a span of 11 bases. This CDR3 reads CASSSAAGQPQHF. CDR3 in DNA: TGTGCCAGCAGCTCGGCAGCAGGACAGCCCCAGCATTTT.

The chain uses TRBV9 and TRBJ2-2; 9 bases map to TRBD2. CDR1 is SGDLS and CDR2 is YYNGEE in the germline V gene. The CDR3 is made up of 16 amino acids. The V gene end was trimmed by 0 bases and the J gene end by 4 bases; junction bases not matched to a gene: 4. In DNA form, the CDR3 reads TGTGCCAGCAGCGTAGCGACTAGCGGAGGCACCGGGGAGCTGTTTTTT. Encoded protein: CASSVATSGGTGELFF.

The chain links TRBV18 to TRBJ2-2; D gene uncertain. Germline assignment: CDR1 KGHSH and CDR2 LQKENI. CDR3 length: 15 amino acids. The V end lost 0 bases, the J end lost 6 bases, and 11 bases lay between the germline ends. CDR3 in DNA: TGTGCCAGCTCACCACCGGCGGTCGCCTCCGGGGAGCTGTTTTTT. Translated: CASSPPAVASGELFF.

The rearrangement links TRBV6-1 to TRBJ2-5, with D perhaps matching TRBD1 (6 bases). The CDR3 spans 15 residues. The germline gives CDR1 MNHNS, CDR2 SASEGT. V was shortened by 6 bases and J by 1 base, with 15 bases between the two germline ends. In DNA form, the CDR3 reads TGTGCCAGCAGCCTATCCCGAGGGGGCCAAGAGACCCAGTACTTC. It yields the protein CASSLSRGGQETQYF.

This clone was seen just once. This chain connects TRBV6-6 to TRBJ2-1; D gene uncertain. Germline lookup yields CDR1 MNHNY and CDR2 SVGAGI (reference sequence). This CDR3 comprises 12 residues. V was cut by 5 bases and J by 6 bases, with 8 bases left in between. The CDR3 coding sequence is TGTGCCAGCAGTATCCTCCGCAATGAGCAGTTCTTC. This gives the protein CASSILRNEQFF.

The chain is built from TRBV5-1 and TRBJ2-7; a possible D gene is TRBD1 (6 bases). V was clipped by 0 bases and J by 2 bases, with 12 bases between them. The CDR3 length is 15 residues. Germline V gene sequence: CDR1 SGHRS, CDR2 YFSETQ. As DNA, the CDR3 is TGCGCCAGCAGCTTGGAAGGACAGAACCCCTACGAGCAGTACTTC. Its translation: CASSLEGQNPYEQYF.

The genes are TRBV18 and TRBJ2-2, with TRBD1 matching 7 bases. CDR1 KGHSH and CDR2 LQKENI come from the germline V gene. The J segment lost 7 bases and the V segment lost 3 bases, leaving 14 bases of the junction unmatched. The CDR3 runs to 17 residues. CDR3 loop: CASSPPAFGQAHGELFF. The CDR3 DNA reads TGTGCCAGCTCACCGCCCGCCTTCGGACAGGCCCACGGGGAGCTGTTTTTT.

This chain joins TRBV6-1 and TRBJ2-1; 8 positions match TRBD2. Germline V gene lookup returns CDR1 MNHNS and CDR2 SASEGT. V gave up 2 bases and J gave up 6 bases; unmatched junction bases: 15. The CDR3 is 18 residues long. The CDR3 here is CASSERGWTPRGGNEQFF. CDR3 nucleotides: TGTGCCAGCAGTGAAAGGGGCTGGACACCACGGGGGGGCAATGAGCAGTTCTTC.

This chain connects TRBV6-6 to TRBJ2-1; TRBD1 is a possible D gene (6 bases). The germline CDR1 and CDR2 sequences are MNHNY and SVGAGI (reference sequence). The V end lost 10 bases, the J end lost 5 bases, and 15 bases lay between the germline ends. The CDR3 totals 13 residues. The chain's CDR3 is CAMTTGADNEQFF. CDR3 sequence (DNA): TGTGCCATGACGACAGGCGCAGACAATGAGCAGTTCTTC.